This TCR beta chain comes out of a study of CD8 T cells in Susac syndrome. Study outcomes and limitations: In its TCR sequencing and HLA analysis, the study acknowledged that the number of individuals was relatively small.

The CDR3 covers 16 residues. Trimming took off 0 bases at V and 0 bases at J, with 7 bases between the two ends. Germline loops: CDR1 SGHDT, CDR2 YYEEEE. This clonotype was seen a few times. Antigen specificity is unknown. A quantity of about 0.5 to 1 ug RNA underwent reverse transcription using random hexamers. It was immunoSEQ multiplex PCR that amplified TCR beta CDR3 across 54 Vbeta and 13 Jbeta. TCRdb re-derived calls from the immunoSEQ multiplex PCR reads in MiXCR, one entry per CDR3 protein. In the table there are about 160,000 distinct CDR3 sequences, 93% of which are singletons. The rearrangement links TRBV5-6 to TRBJ2-6; D tentatively fits TRBD1 or TRBD2 (5 bases each). The source of this sequence is a human donor in good health. Input material: CD4+ T cells from PBMCs. The CDR3 DNA reads TGTGCCAGCAGCTTGGGGGGGATCTCTGGGGCCAACGTCCTGACTTTC. This sequence encodes CASSLGGISGANVLTF. The variable domain in full, completed from reference TRBV5-6 and TRBJ2-6, reads DAGVTQSPTHLIKTRGQQVTLRCSPKSGHDTVSWYQQALGQGPQFIFQYYEEEERQRGNFPDRFSGHQFPNYSSELNVNALLLGDSALYLCASSLGGISGANVLTFGAGSRLTVL.